This entry lists 26 T cell receptor beta chains sequenced from one sample in a study of T cell clusters in autoimmune cytopenias. Each sample's input was about 250 ng genomic DNA, 40,000 or so genome equivalents. TRB was amplified by touch-down multiplex PCR, primer pools A and B combined. With the multiplex PCR reads reprocessed, TCRdb shows one record per CDR3 protein and no DNA. The specimen's table records 4,500 to 7,000 distinct CDR3 sequences. Sequences were obtained from peripheral blood. These receptors were collected from a human donor with an autoimmune cytopenia or autoimmune hepatitis (not recorded which).

Judged by frequency, this clonotype is medium-sized (0.01 to 0.1%). This CDR3 reads CASSDPGQGSYGYTF. The V gene is TRBV19, the J gene TRBJ1-2; TCRdb outputs TRBD1, but without DNA this stays unchecked. CDR3 size: 15 residues. Germline CDR1 reads LNHDA; CDR2 reads SQIVND (reference sequence).

The chain recombines TRBV12-3 or TRBV12-4 with TRBJ2-7; there is no DNA to check the TCRdb D call of TRBD1. This CDR3 spans 15 amino acids. CDR3 protein: CASSPPGGATYEQYF.

This clonotype is labeled medium-sized based on frequency. V is TRBV6-5 and J is TRBJ1-1; TCRdb selects TRBD1, and the lack of DNA leaves this call unchecked. Germline lookup yields CDR1 MNHEY and CDR2 SVGAGI. The CDR3 is 14 residues long. CDR3 protein: CASSYGSGGTEAFF.

This clonotype registers medium-sized by frequency. The chain couples TRBV19 to TRBJ1-2; the D call from TCRdb, TRBD1, cannot be confirmed without DNA. CDR1 and CDR2 (germline): LNHDA, SQIVND (reference sequence). This CDR3 contains 14 residues. The CDR3 sequence: CASSMGTGIYGYTF.

The V call is TRBV6-1, the J call TRBJ2-3; TCRdb indicates TRBD1, and absent DNA this call remains unverified. CDR3 size: 13 residues. Germline V gene lookup returns CDR1 MNHNS and CDR2 SASEGT. CDR3 loop: CASSAPGFQTQYF.

This clonotype is labeled medium-sized based on frequency. The V gene is TRBV6-5, the J gene TRBJ1-6. Per the germline V gene, CDR1 is MNHEY and CDR2 is SVGAGI. This CDR3 has 13 residues. The CDR3: CASSDRSNSPLHF.

Judged by frequency, this clonotype is medium-sized. This chain connects TRBV12-3 or TRBV12-4 to TRBJ1-5. This CDR3 has 12 residues. The chain's CDR3 is CASSLGNQPQHF.

This clonotype is labeled medium-sized based on frequency. This chain uses TRBV18 with TRBJ2-1; TCRdb reports TRBD2, a call that lacks DNA to check it against. Per the germline V gene, CDR1 is KGHSH and CDR2 is LQKENI. The CDR3 length is 15 residues. The CDR3 protein is CASSPDLLAGNEQFF.

This chain joins TRBV18 and TRBJ2-7; TCRdb picks TRBD1, but there is no DNA to check that call. There are 13 residues in the CDR3. Germline CDR1 reads KGHSH; CDR2 reads LQKENI. CDR3 in amino acids: CASSGQGAGEQYF.

This chain connects TRBV5-1 to TRBJ2-2; TCRdb reports TRBD2, a call that lacks DNA to check it against. The CDR3 consists of 17 residues. Germline lookup yields CDR1 SGHRS and CDR2 YFSETQ. CDR3: CASSRTSGRQNTGELFF.

The chain is built from TRBV6-1 and TRBJ1-6; TCRdb indicates TRBD1, and absent DNA this call remains unverified. Germline V CDR1 and CDR2: MNHNS, SASEGT. The CDR3 spans 15 residues. CDR3 sequence: CASSGTGRYNSPLHF.

This chain joins TRBV27 and TRBJ1-1. Looked up from germline, CDR1 is MNHEY and CDR2 is SMNVEV (reference sequence). This CDR3 has 14 amino acids. The CDR3 sequence is CASSFVGWNTEAFF.

This clonotype is called medium-sized (0.01 to 0.1%) based on its frequency. The chain links TRBV6-5 to TRBJ1-6; the D call of TRBD1 rests on TCRdb alone, since no DNA is present to check it. Germline V CDR1 and CDR2: MNHEY, SVGAGI. The CDR3 sequence is 14 residues long. The CDR3 loop is CASSFGRGVSPLHF.

The rearrangement uses TRBV5-1 and TRBJ1-2. CDR3 length: 14 residues. The germline gives CDR1 SGHRS, CDR2 YFSETQ. CDR3 loop: CASSLAGPVGGYTF.

According to its frequency, this clonotype is medium-sized. This chain's CDR3 is CASSEGGSLMNTEAFF. The chain uses TRBV6-1 and TRBJ1-1. Germline V CDR1 and CDR2: MNHNS, SASEGT. CDR3 length: 16 amino acids.

The V call is TRBV5-1, the J call TRBJ2-2. The germline V gene has CDR1 SGHRS and CDR2 YFSETQ. This CDR3 is built from 15 residues. CDR3 sequence reads: CASSLDGANTGELFF.

According to its frequency, this clonotype is medium-sized. This chain connects TRBV30 to TRBJ1-4; lacking DNA, the TRBD1 call made by TCRdb goes unchecked. The CDR3 length is 15 residues. Germline V gene sequence: CDR1 GTSNPN, CDR2 SVGIG (reference sequence). CDR3 loop: CAWNVGPPSNEKLFF. Drawing the rest from reference TRBV30 and TRBJ1-4, the complete variable domain is SQTIHQWPATLVQPVGSPLSLECTVEGTSNPNLYWYRQAAGRGLQLLFYSVGIGQISSEVPQNLSASRPQDRQFILSSKKLLLSDSGFYLCAWNVGPPSNEKLFFGSGTQLSVL.

The chain combines TRBV12-3 or TRBV12-4 with TRBJ1-2. The CDR3 is made up of 14 amino acids. The CDR3 reads CASSLWRNDYGYTF.

Measured by frequency, this clonotype is medium-sized. V gene TRBV27 combines with J gene TRBJ2-1; with no DNA, the TCRdb D assignment of TRBD2 cannot be verified. The germline gives CDR1 MNHEY, CDR2 SMNVEV (reference sequence). This CDR3 has 16 residues. CDR3 region: CASMTRAGGLLYEQFF.

The chain carries TRBV20-1 and TRBJ1-5; the TCRdb call, TRBD1, lacks DNA for checking. The germline CDR1 and CDR2 sequences are DFQATT and SNEGSKA (reference sequence). This CDR3 spans 13 amino acids. The CDR3 spells CSAPRTPNQPQHF.

By frequency, this clonotype is medium-sized. The V and J genes are TRBV29-1 and TRBJ1-1. Per the germline V gene, CDR1 is SQVTM and CDR2 is ANQGSEA. The CDR3 spans 11 residues. CDR3: CSVESPGEAFF.

The rearrangement uses TRBV6-2 or TRBV6-3 and TRBJ2-6; with no DNA, the TCRdb D assignment of TRBD1 cannot be verified. This CDR3 comprises 15 residues. Germline lookup yields CDR1 MNHEY and CDR2 SVGEGT. The CDR3 is CAGSTGGSGANVLTF.

The gene calls are TRBV6-1 and TRBJ1-2. This CDR3 is built from 16 residues. The germline V gene encodes CDR1 MNHNS and CDR2 SASEGT. CDR3: CASSDGGRRGDYGYTF.

The chain is built from TRBV7-2 and TRBJ1-2; the TCRdb call, TRBD1, lacks DNA for checking. Germline CDR1 SGHTA, CDR2 FQGNSA. The CDR3 covers 15 residues. The CDR3 is CASSSYRVEENGYTF.

The chain joins TRBV20-1 to TRBJ1-2. The length of the CDR3 is 11 residues. The germline CDR1 and CDR2 sequences are DFQATT and SNEGSKA (reference sequence). The CDR3 sequence is CSVDENPGYTF.

By frequency, this clonotype registers medium-sized. This sequence joins TRBV4-3 and TRBJ2-1. This CDR3 is 14 amino acids long. The germline V gene has CDR1 LGHNA and CDR2 YSLEER. The CDR3 loop is CASSQETWPNEQFF.